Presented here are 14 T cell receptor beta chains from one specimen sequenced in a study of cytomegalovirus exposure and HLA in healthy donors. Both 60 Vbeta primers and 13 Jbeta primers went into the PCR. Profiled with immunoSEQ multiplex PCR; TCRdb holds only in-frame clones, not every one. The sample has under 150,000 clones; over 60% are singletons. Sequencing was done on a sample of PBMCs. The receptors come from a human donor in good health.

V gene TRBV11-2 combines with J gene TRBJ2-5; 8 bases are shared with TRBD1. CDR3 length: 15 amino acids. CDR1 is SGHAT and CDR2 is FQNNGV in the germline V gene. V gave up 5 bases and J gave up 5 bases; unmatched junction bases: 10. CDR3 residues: CASSLRTGTEETQYF. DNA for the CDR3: TGTGCCAGCAGCCTTAGGACAGGGACAGAGGAGACCCAGTACTTC.

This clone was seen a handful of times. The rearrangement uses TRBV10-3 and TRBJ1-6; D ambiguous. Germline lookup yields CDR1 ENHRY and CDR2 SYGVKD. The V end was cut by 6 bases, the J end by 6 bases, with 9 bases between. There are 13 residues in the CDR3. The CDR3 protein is CAIREGFNSPLHF. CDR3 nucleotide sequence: TGTGCCATCAGGGAGGGCTTTAATTCACCCCTCCACTTT.

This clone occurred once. The CDR3 reads CASSPQYYNTEAFF. The DNA of the CDR3 is TGTGCCAGCAGTCCCCAATACTACAACACTGAAGCTTTCTTT. The chain couples TRBV6-1 to TRBJ1-1; D is uncertain. CDR1 MNHNS and CDR2 SASEGT come from the germline V gene. With 5 bases removed from V and 2 bases from J, the gap between germline ends came to 12 bases. This CDR3 has 14 amino acids.

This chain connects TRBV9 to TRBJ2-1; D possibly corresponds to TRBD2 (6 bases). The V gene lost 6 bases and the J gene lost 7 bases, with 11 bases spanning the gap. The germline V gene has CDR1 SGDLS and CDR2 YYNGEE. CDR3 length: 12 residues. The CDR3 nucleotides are TGTGCCAGCAACCTCCGGGGGAATGAGCAGTTCTTC. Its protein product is CASNLRGNEQFF.

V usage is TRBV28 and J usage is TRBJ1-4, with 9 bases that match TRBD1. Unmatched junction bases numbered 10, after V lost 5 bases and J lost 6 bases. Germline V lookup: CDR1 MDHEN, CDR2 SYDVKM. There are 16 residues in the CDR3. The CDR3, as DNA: TGTGCCAGCAGTGGACGAACAGGGGGCGCTGATGAAAAACTGTTTTTT. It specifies CASSGRTGGADEKLFF.

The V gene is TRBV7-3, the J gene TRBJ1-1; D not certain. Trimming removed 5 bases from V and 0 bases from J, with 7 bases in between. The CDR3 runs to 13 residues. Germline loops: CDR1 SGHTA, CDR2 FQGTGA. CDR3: CASSVAVNTEAFF. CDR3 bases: TGTGCCAGCAGCGTTGCAGTGAACACTGAAGCTTTCTTT.

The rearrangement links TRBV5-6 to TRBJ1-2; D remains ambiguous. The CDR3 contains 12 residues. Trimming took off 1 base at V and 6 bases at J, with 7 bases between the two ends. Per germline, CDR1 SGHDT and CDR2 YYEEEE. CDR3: CASSLSLNGYTF. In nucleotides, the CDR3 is TGTGCCAGCAGCTTGTCTCTTAATGGCTACACCTTC.

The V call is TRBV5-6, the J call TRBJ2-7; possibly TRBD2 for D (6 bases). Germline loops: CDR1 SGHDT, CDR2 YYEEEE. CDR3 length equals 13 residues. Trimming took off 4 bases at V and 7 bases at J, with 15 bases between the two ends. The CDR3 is CASSGGTDGEQYF. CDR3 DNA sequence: TGTGCCAGCAGCGGGGGGACCGACGGTGAGCAGTACTTC.

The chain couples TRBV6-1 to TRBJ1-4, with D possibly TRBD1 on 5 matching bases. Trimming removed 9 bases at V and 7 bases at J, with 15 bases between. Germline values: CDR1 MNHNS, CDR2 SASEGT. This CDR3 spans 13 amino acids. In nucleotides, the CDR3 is TGTGCCAGTCGCGGGACCCTCTTTGAAAAACTGTTTTTT. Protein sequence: CASRGTLFEKLFF.

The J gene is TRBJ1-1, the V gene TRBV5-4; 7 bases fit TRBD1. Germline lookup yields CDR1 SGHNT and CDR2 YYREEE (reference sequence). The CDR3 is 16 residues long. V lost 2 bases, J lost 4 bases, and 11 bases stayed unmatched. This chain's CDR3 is CASSFWTGPTGTEAFF. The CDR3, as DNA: TGTGCCAGCAGCTTTTGGACAGGTCCCACAGGCACTGAAGCTTTCTTT. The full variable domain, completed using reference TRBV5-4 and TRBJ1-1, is ETGVTQSPTHLIKTRGQQVTLRCSSQSGHNTVSWYQQALGQGPQFIFQYYREEENGRGNFPPRFSGLQFPNYSSELNVNALELDDSALYLCASSFWTGPTGTEAFFGQGTRLTVV.

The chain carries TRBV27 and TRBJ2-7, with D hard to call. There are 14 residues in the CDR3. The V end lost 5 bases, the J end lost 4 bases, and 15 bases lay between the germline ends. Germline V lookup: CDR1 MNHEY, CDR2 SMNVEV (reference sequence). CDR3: CASSLLATVYEQYF. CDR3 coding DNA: TGTGCCAGCAGTCTTCTCGCTACGGTTTACGAGCAGTACTTC.

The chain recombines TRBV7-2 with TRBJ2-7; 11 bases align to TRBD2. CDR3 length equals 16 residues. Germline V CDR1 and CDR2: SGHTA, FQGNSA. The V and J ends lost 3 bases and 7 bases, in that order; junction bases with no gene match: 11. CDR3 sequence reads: CASSFTSGGSIVEQYF. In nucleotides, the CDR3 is TGTGCCAGCAGCTTTACTAGCGGGGGCTCGATCGTTGAGCAGTACTTC.

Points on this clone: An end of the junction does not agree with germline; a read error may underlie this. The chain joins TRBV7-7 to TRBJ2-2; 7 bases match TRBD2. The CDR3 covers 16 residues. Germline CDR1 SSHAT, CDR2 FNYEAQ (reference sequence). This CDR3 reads CASSLDGGFGTGELFF. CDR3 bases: TGTGCTAGCAGCTTAGACGGGGGGTTCGGTACCGGGGAGCTGTTTTTT.

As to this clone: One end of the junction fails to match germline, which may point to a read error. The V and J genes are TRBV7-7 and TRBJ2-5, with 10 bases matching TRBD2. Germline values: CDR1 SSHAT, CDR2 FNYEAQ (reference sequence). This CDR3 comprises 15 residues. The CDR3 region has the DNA TGTGCTAGCAGCTTAGAGCGGGGGGGCCAAGAGACCCAGTACTTC. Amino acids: CASSLERGGQETQYF.